Below are 29 T cell receptor beta chains sequenced from a single sample in a study of neurological immune-mediated disorders. From the 5' RACE reads, TCRdb called clonotypes with MiXCR, one entry per CDR3 protein. The sample consists of 20,000 to 30,000 distinct CDR3 sequences, about an eighth of them appearing once. Sample: PBMCs. Receptors originate from a woman in her thirties or forties with HTLV-1-associated myelopathy (HAM/TSP).

The gene calls are TRBV6-4 and TRBJ2-3, with 7 nucleotides matching TRBD2. Germline trimming cut 4 bases from V and 3 bases from J; bases unmatched to any gene: 4. This CDR3 is 14 amino acids long. Germline values: CDR1 MRHNA, CDR2 SNTAGT. The CDR3 nucleotides are TGTGCCAGCAGTGTTACGGGGGGTACAGATACGCAGTATTTT. It codes for CASSVTGGTDTQYF.

This clonotype appeared many times. The rearrangement uses TRBV5-1 and TRBJ1-1; D is unresolved. The V gene lost 0 bases and the J gene lost 5 bases, with 14 bases spanning the gap. The CDR3 sequence is 15 residues long. Per the germline V gene, CDR1 is SGHRS and CDR2 is YFSETQ. The CDR3 reads CASSLDLKLGTEAFF. CDR3 in DNA: TGCGCCAGCAGCTTGGATCTCAAACTAGGGACTGAAGCTTTCTTT.

The table lists this clonotype with many counts. This chain links TRBV5-1 with TRBJ2-3, with D perhaps TRBD1 (5 bases). V lost 0 bases, J lost 6 bases, and 8 bases lay in between. CDR3 length: 13 amino acids. Germline CDR1 reads SGHRS; CDR2 reads YFSETQ. DNA of the CDR3: TGCGCCAGCAGCTTGGGGGGCGTCGATACGCAGTATTTT. Translating gives CASSLGGVDTQYF.

In this sample, this clonotype is medium-sized. The V and J genes are TRBV24-1 and TRBJ1-1, with TRBD1 identical over 9 bases. CDR1 is KGHDR, CDR2 SFDVKD, per germline. The J segment lost 5 bases and the V segment lost 7 bases, leaving 4 bases of the junction unmatched. The CDR3 sequence is 13 residues long. The DNA of the CDR3 is TGTGCCACCAGAGACAGGGGGAATACTGAAGCTTTCTTT. It encodes CATRDRGNTEAFF.

The chain is built from TRBV9 and TRBJ2-3; D possibly corresponds to TRBD2 (7 bases). The germline V gene encodes CDR1 SGDLS and CDR2 YYNGEE. This CDR3 spans 16 amino acids. V shed 2 bases and J shed 4 bases, with 17 bases lying between them. CDR3 nucleotides: TGTGCCAGCAGCGTGGTCGGGAAAGGGGGGGCAGATACGCAGTATTTT. This sequence encodes CASSVVGKGGADTQYF.

Comment on this clonotype: Its ends do not fully match the called genes, so a read error is possible. The chain is built from TRBV5-6 and TRBJ2-1, with a weak D call TRBD1 (5 bases). The germline gives CDR1 SGHDT, CDR2 YYEEEE. The CDR3 has 17 residues. CDR3 residues: CTSSPTDLGPYYNEQFF. In nucleotides, the CDR3 is TGTACCAGCAGCCCCACCGATTTGGGGCCCTACTACAATGAGCAGTTCTTC.

Judged by abundance, this clonotype is medium-sized. This chain uses TRBV10-3 with TRBJ2-7; 13 bases map to TRBD2. CDR3 size: 18 residues. Germline CDR1 and CDR2: ENHRY and SYGVKD. The V and J ends lost 1 base and 2 bases, in that order; junction bases with no gene match: 8. Here the CDR3 reads CAISEFGLAGALTYEQYF. Here the CDR3 DNA reads TGTGCCATCAGTGAGTTTGGACTAGCGGGGGCCCTGACCTACGAGCAGTACTTC.

Ten or more counts support this clonotype. Written as DNA, the CDR3 is TGTGCCATCACGTCAGGGGGCGTTTTTGGCACTGAAGCTTTCTTT. Amino acid sequence: CAITSGGVFGTEAFF. The rearrangement joins TRBV10-3 to TRBJ1-1, with 8 bases aligning to TRBD1. Germline trimming cut 7 bases from V and 4 bases from J; bases unmatched to any gene: 11. Germline values: CDR1 ENHRY, CDR2 SYGVKD. The CDR3 covers 15 residues.

This clonotype was observed at least ten times. This chain's CDR3 is CASSFFLAGEIDTQYF. The CDR3 DNA sequence: TGTGCCAGCAGCTTCTTTCTAGCGGGGGAGATCGATACGCAGTATTTT. V usage is TRBV5-5 and J usage is TRBJ2-3, with 10 bases that match TRBD2. Germline V gene data show CDR1 as SGHKS and CDR2 as YYEKEE (reference sequence). The J segment lost 6 bases and the V segment lost 2 bases, leaving 9 bases of the junction unmatched. CDR3 size: 16 residues.

This chain links TRBV5-6 with TRBJ2-3, with D unresolved. Germline lookup yields CDR1 SGHDT and CDR2 YYEEEE. Trimming cost V 8 bases and J 2 bases, with 6 bases left between them. CDR3 length: 11 amino acids. The CDR3 DNA reads as TGTGCCAGAAGATACACAGATACGCAGTATTTT. It codes for CARRYTDTQYF.

By proportion, this clonotype is medium-sized (0.01 to 0.1%). The CDR3 sequence: CASSLGHLAETQYF. The CDR3 DNA follows: TGCGCCAGCAGCTTGGGACACTTGGCAGAGACCCAGTACTTC. The genes are TRBV5-1 and TRBJ2-5, with unresolved D. Looked up from germline, CDR1 is SGHRS and CDR2 is YFSETQ. Trimming removed 0 bases from V and 4 bases from J, with 10 bases in between. The length of the CDR3 is 14 residues.

At least ten counts were recorded for this clonotype. The chain couples TRBV10-3 to TRBJ1-1, with 9 bases identical to TRBD1. Germline values: CDR1 ENHRY, CDR2 SYGVKD. V lost 4 bases to trimming and J lost 8 bases; unmatched junction nucleotides: 11. This CDR3 has 15 amino acids. The CDR3 protein is CAISVTGTGRGEAFF. DNA of the CDR3: TGTGCCATCAGTGTTACCGGGACAGGGAGGGGAGAAGCTTTCTTT.

This clonotype was counted ten times or more. The gene calls are TRBV3-1 and TRBJ2-5; D not resolved. The CDR3 consists of 12 residues. Germline CDR1 is LGHDT and CDR2 is YNNKEL (reference sequence). Trimming shortened V by 3 bases and J by 4 bases, and 6 bases separated the two germline ends. CDR3 DNA sequence: TGTGCCAGCAGCCACACCAGAGAGACCCAGTACTTC. Translated: CASSHTRETQYF.

This clonotype appeared many times. The chain employs TRBV5-1 and TRBJ1-4, with TRBD1 as a possible D gene (6 bases). The germline V and J ends were trimmed by 4 bases and 4 bases, with 11 bases remaining between them. There are 14 residues in the CDR3. Germline V gene sequence: CDR1 SGHRS, CDR2 YFSETQ. The CDR3 nucleotides are TGCGCCAGCAGCCGGGACAAAAGTAATGAAAAACTGTTTTTT. It is translated as CASSRDKSNEKLFF.

This clonotype was detected ten times or more. V and J are TRBV5-4 and TRBJ2-5; 9 bases are shared with TRBD2. Germline loops: CDR1 SGHNT, CDR2 YYREEE (reference sequence). CDR3 length: 16 amino acids. The trim removed 3 bases at V and 2 bases at J, leaving 8 bases unmatched. This CDR3 is CASSSEAGGRQETQYF. The DNA of the CDR3 is TGTGCCAGCAGCTCAGAAGCGGGGGGCCGACAAGAGACCCAGTACTTC.

In its sample, this clonotype was seen many times. The rearrangement links TRBV5-1 to TRBJ1-2; D may be TRBD1 (6 bases). Trimming left V 4 bases short and J 5 bases short, with 18 bases between. The length of the CDR3 is 15 residues. CDR1 is SGHRS and CDR2 is YFSETQ in the germline V gene. The CDR3 reads CASSTEGLGTYGYTF. The CDR3 nucleotides read TGCGCCAGCAGCACGGAGGGGTTAGGGACATATGGCTACACCTTC.

This clonotype was seen many times. The V and J genes are TRBV3-1 and TRBJ2-3; TRBD2 agrees at 8 bases. Germline loops: CDR1 LGHDT, CDR2 YNNKEL (reference sequence). The CDR3 is made up of 17 amino acids. Trimming at V came to 0 bases and at J to 0 bases, leaving 5 bases not matched to a gene. The CDR3 bases are TGTGCCAGCAGCCAAGATCTGGCGGGGGGTAGCACAGATACGCAGTATTTT. Its protein product is CASSQDLAGGSTDTQYF.

This clonotype was seen ten or more times. The CDR3 nucleotides read TGTGCCAGCAGCAAAGCGAATATCAGCGGGACCTACAATGAGCAGTTCTTC. This sequence encodes CASSKANISGTYNEQFF. The chain joins TRBV21-1 to TRBJ2-1; TRBD2 was called by the table and not checked on the DNA. TRBV21-1 is deemed a pseudogene. This CDR3 is 17 amino acids long.

This clonotype was picked up many times. The J gene is TRBJ2-3, the V gene TRBV20-1; 10 nucleotides agree with TRBD2. Germline V CDR1 and CDR2: DFQATT, SNEGSKA (reference sequence). V was pared by 1 base and J by 5 bases, with 9 bases of the junction left unmatched. This CDR3 region has 16 residues. The CDR3 is CSARGRAGGPRDTQYF. The DNA for the CDR3 is TGCAGTGCTAGAGGAAGAGCGGGGGGGCCTCGAGATACGCAGTATTTT.

This clonotype was picked up many times. This rearrangement joins TRBV5-1 to TRBJ2-7; a weak D match, TRBD1 (6 bases). The CDR3 contains 14 residues. Germline V gene sequence: CDR1 SGHRS, CDR2 YFSETQ. Trimming removed 3 bases at V and 0 bases at J, with 10 bases between. DNA of the CDR3: TGCGCCAGCAGCTCCCGGGACACCTCCTACGAGCAGTACTTC. Translating it yields CASSSRDTSYEQYF. The variable domain in full, completed from reference TRBV5-1 and TRBJ2-7, reads KAGVTQTPRYLIKTRGQQVTLSCSPISGHRSVSWYQQTPGQGLQFLFEYFSETQRNKGNFPGRFSGRQFSNSRSEMNVSTLELGDSALYLCASSSRDTSYEQYFGPGTRLTVT.

This rearrangement joins TRBV19 to TRBJ2-2; D is unresolved. The CDR3 extends over 15 amino acids. Germline CDR1 LNHDA, CDR2 SQIVND (reference sequence). Between the trimmed V and J ends, which lost 1 base and 1 base, there was a span of 7 bases. Written as DNA, the CDR3 is TGTGCCAGTAGTATAGTGGCAGGGAACACCGGGGAGCTGTTTTTT. It codes for CASSIVAGNTGELFF.

In its sample, this clonotype was seen many times. This chain links TRBV7-9 with TRBJ2-5; D is possibly TRBD1 or TRBD2 (5 bases each). CDR3 length: 18 residues. V was shortened by 5 bases and J by 2 bases, with 24 bases between the two germline ends. From germline, CDR1 is SEHNR and CDR2 FQNEAQ (reference sequence). The CDR3 protein is CASSDIGDGRNSQETQYF. The CDR3 DNA sequence: TGTGCCAGCAGCGACATAGGGGACGGCCGGAACTCGCAAGAGACCCAGTACTTC.

This sequence joins TRBV2 and TRBJ2-7; 7 bases map to TRBD1. The CDR3 is made up of 16 amino acids. Germline V gene data show CDR1 as SNHLY and CDR2 as FYNNEI. With 5 bases clipped from V and 0 bases from J, the junction kept 10 bases outside the gene matches. CDR3 region: CASSMMGQLPSYEQYV. CDR3 DNA: TGTGCCAGCAGTATGATGGGACAGCTTCCCTCCTACGAGCAGTACGTC.

This clonotype came up a few times. This sequence joins TRBV28 and TRBJ1-2, with D perhaps matching TRBD1 (6 bases). V was shortened by 1 base and J by 0 bases, with 12 bases between the two germline ends. The CDR3 extends over 16 amino acids. Germline V gene data show CDR1 as MDHEN and CDR2 as SYDVKM. The CDR3 loop reads CASSLSGAGANYGYTF. The CDR3 DNA reads as TGTGCCAGCAGTTTATCGGGTGCAGGGGCTAACTATGGCTACACCTTC.

This clonotype was seen at least ten times. The CDR3 nucleotides are TGCAGTGCGGCTAAACAGGAGAACACTGAAGCTTTCTTT. Its protein is CSAAKQENTEAFF. The genes are TRBV20-1 and TRBJ1-1; the D gene is possibly TRBD1 (5 bases). V was cut by 6 bases and J by 1 base, with 12 bases left in between. This CDR3 spans 13 amino acids. Looked up from germline, CDR1 is DFQATT and CDR2 is SNEGSKA (reference sequence).

This clonotype has ten or more counts. J is TRBJ2-3 and V is TRBV5-1; D uncertain. In germline, CDR1 is SGHRS, CDR2 YFSETQ. The CDR3 runs 13 residues. Trimming cost V 4 bases and J 11 bases, with 17 bases left between them. CDR3 nucleotide sequence: TGCGCCAGCAGCCCCGGAAAACTGGTTGGGCAGTATTTT. The encoded protein is CASSPGKLVGQYF.

At least ten counts were recorded for this clonotype. The V gene is TRBV10-2, the J gene TRBJ1-2, with TRBD1 matching 7 bases. V lost 7 bases, J lost 4 bases, and 6 bases stayed unmatched. There are 13 residues in the CDR3. In germline, CDR1 is WSHSY, CDR2 SAAADI. The CDR3 region has the DNA TGCGCCAGCACATTGACAGGGTCCTATGGCTACACCTTC. This sequence encodes CASTLTGSYGYTF.

This clonotype was observed at least ten times. The chain links TRBV5-1 to TRBJ2-4; possible D gene TRBD2, 5 bases. The length of the CDR3 is 14 residues. Germline assignment: CDR1 SGHRS and CDR2 YFSETQ. Trimming took 2 bases from V and 5 from J, leaving 11 bases between them. CDR3 sequence reads: CASSFDGIENIQYF. DNA of the CDR3: TGCGCCAGCAGCTTTGACGGGATCGAAAACATTCAGTACTTC.

The chain has TRBV28 and TRBJ2-2, with D perhaps TRBD1 (5 bases). Trimming left V 5 bases short and J 4 bases short, with 11 bases between. The CDR3 runs 14 residues. Germline V gene sequence: CDR1 MDHEN, CDR2 SYDVKM. CDR3 sequence: CASSRRQSTGELFF. Here the CDR3 DNA reads TGTGCCAGCAGTCGGAGACAGTCCACCGGGGAGCTGTTTTTT.